One and the same sample provided the 22 T cell receptor beta chains below, sequenced in a study of Graves' ophthalmopathy and Graves' hyperthyroidism. Amplification targeted the TCR beta CDR3 regions, with RNA transcripts as the source material. After a first-round RT-PCR with HTBI primers, a second-round multiplex PCR was run. TCRdb called the multiplex PCR reads again in MiXCR, with one record for every CDR3 protein. This table holds a few hundred thousand distinct CDR3 sequences, more than 20% found once. The sequencing input was peripheral blood. Every receptor here comes from a woman aged 18-29 years with stable Graves' hyperthyroidism.

This clonotype was observed many times. V is TRBV7-2 and J is TRBJ2-4, with D perhaps TRBD1 (6 bases). Looked up from germline, CDR1 is SGHTA and CDR2 is FQGNSA. The length of the CDR3 is 14 residues. Between the trimmed V and J ends, which lost 2 bases and 4 bases, there was a span of 9 bases. CDR3 loop: CASSLTGQKNIQYF. In DNA, the CDR3 is TGTGCCAGCAGCTTAACAGGGCAAAAAAACATTCAGTACTTC.

The chain is built from TRBV10-1 and TRBJ1-1; possibly TRBD1 for D (5 bases). Germline V gives CDR1 WNHNN, CDR2 SYGVQD (reference sequence). The CDR3 is 15 residues long. V shed 0 bases and J shed 3 bases, with 11 bases lying between them. This CDR3 is CASSESGRVDTEAFF. DNA for the CDR3: TGCGCCAGCAGTGAGTCGGGCAGGGTGGACACTGAAGCTTTCTTT.

This clonotype was seen ten or more times. The CDR3 bases are TGTGCCAGCAAAGCTCCGGGACAGGAGACCCAGTACTTC. Protein: CASKAPGQETQYF. The V gene is TRBV7-8, the J gene TRBJ2-5, with 7 bases fitting TRBD1. Germline V gene lookup returns CDR1 SGHVS and CDR2 FQNEAQ. V dropped 7 bases and J dropped 5; count of bases not matched to a gene: 7. This CDR3 contains 13 residues. Full variable domain (remainder filled in from reference TRBV7-8 and TRBJ2-5): GAGVSQSPRYKVAKRGQDVALRCDPISGHVSLFWYQQALGQGPEFLTYFQNEAQLDKSGLPSDRFFAERPEGSVSTLKIQRTQQEDSAVYLCASKAPGQETQYFGPGTRLLVL.

This sequence joins TRBV5-6 and TRBJ1-2; maybe TRBD1 (5 bases). The V and J ends lost 7 bases and 5 bases respectively, with 15 bases between them. The CDR3 runs to 13 residues. Germline assignment: CDR1 SGHDT and CDR2 YYEEEE. Written as DNA, the CDR3 is TGTGCCAGCCTCCGCCCGGGGGTGTATGGCTACACCTTC. This translates into CASLRPGVYGYTF.

This clonotype was seen repeatedly, ten times or more. This rearrangement joins TRBV28 to TRBJ2-7; D is uncertain. V was clipped by 3 bases and J by 5 bases, with 5 bases between them. This CDR3 has 11 residues. Germline CDR1 and CDR2: MDHEN and SYDVKM. CDR3 nucleotides: TGTGCCAGCAGTTTCGTGCACGAGCAGTACTTC. Translating gives CASSFVHEQYF.

This chain links TRBV11-1 with TRBJ1-1; D is unresolved. The V and J ends lost 2 bases and 2 bases respectively, with 15 bases between them. Germline loops: CDR1 SGHAT, CDR2 FQDESV (reference sequence). CDR3 length: 16 residues. CDR3: CASSLFLPSINTEAFF. DNA of the CDR3: TGTGCCAGCAGCTTATTTCTCCCGAGCATTAACACTGAAGCTTTCTTT.

The V call is TRBV7-8, the J call TRBJ2-7, with 13 bases aligning to TRBD2. This CDR3 spans 18 amino acids. The V gene's germline CDR1 is SGHVS and CDR2 FQNEAQ. The junction had 6 bases not matched to a gene; V was cut back by 1 base and J by 0 bases. As DNA, the CDR3 is TGTGCCAGCAGCTTAGGGACTAGCGGGAGCAGGGCCTCCTACGAGCAGTACTTC. Protein: CASSLGTSGSRASYEQYF.

This clonotype was recorded many times. V is TRBV2 and J is TRBJ1-2; D is unclear. This CDR3 region has 12 residues. Germline V gives CDR1 SNHLY, CDR2 FYNNEI. V gave up 6 bases and J gave up 3 bases, with 8 bases separating them. The CDR3 sequence: CASRTEDYGYTF. DNA of the CDR3: TGTGCCAGCAGGACGGAGGACTATGGCTACACCTTC.

This chain connects TRBV5-1 to TRBJ2-5; TRBD2 aligns across 10 bases. The CDR3 totals 15 residues. Germline CDR1 reads SGHRS; CDR2 reads YFSETQ. The junction had 11 bases not matched to a gene; V was cut back by 7 bases and J by 5 bases. The CDR3 region has the DNA TGCGCCAGCGCCCCAGCGGGAGGGCCCTCGGAGACCCAGTACTTC. Its translation: CASAPAGGPSETQYF.

The rearrangement joins TRBV6-1 to TRBJ2-2; 12 bases are shared with TRBD2. This CDR3 is 16 amino acids long. V lost 6 bases and J lost 5; bases outside the gene matches: 7. Germline V gives CDR1 MNHNS, CDR2 SASEGT. The chain's CDR3 is CASRPGTSGLTGELFF. CDR3 bases: TGTGCCAGCAGGCCCGGGACTAGCGGGTTAACCGGGGAGCTGTTTTTT.

The sample holds many counts of this clonotype. This sequence joins TRBV27 and TRBJ1-6; D call uncertain. V shed 4 bases and J shed 10 bases, with 8 bases lying between them. Germline V gene sequence: CDR1 MNHEY, CDR2 SMNVEV (reference sequence). The CDR3 has 12 amino acids. The CDR3 nucleotides are TGTGCCAGCAGTTCCGCTACCTCACCCCTCCACTTT. It is translated as CASSSATSPLHF.

This clonotype appeared many times. CDR3 sequence: CASSYRFSDYGYTF. The CDR3 DNA reads TGTGCCAGCAGTTACAGGTTTAGCGACTATGGCTACACCTTC. The rearrangement uses TRBV6-2 or TRBV6-3 and TRBJ1-2; D gene unclear. From germline, CDR1 is MNHEY and CDR2 SVGEGT. The CDR3 extends over 14 amino acids. V was clipped by 2 bases and J by 3 bases, with 10 bases between them.

This clonotype was seen at least ten times. V usage is TRBV5-1 and J usage is TRBJ1-2; possibly TRBD1 for D (5 bases). Germline CDR1 SGHRS, CDR2 YFSETQ. V was clipped by 0 bases and J by 8 bases, with 11 bases between them. This CDR3 has 13 residues. DNA of the CDR3: TGCGCCAGCAGCTTGGGTCCCGGGGACGGCTACACCTTC. Residues: CASSLGPGDGYTF.

The chain links TRBV7-8 to TRBJ2-5, with a tentative D call TRBD2 (7 bases). V dropped 0 bases and J dropped 3 bases, with 17 bases sitting between them. The CDR3 consists of 17 residues. Germline CDR1 reads SGHVS; CDR2 reads FQNEAQ. The CDR3 reads CASSLALGGGLEETQYF. The CDR3 DNA sequence: TGTGCCAGCAGCTTAGCGCTCGGCGGGGGCCTAGAAGAGACCCAGTACTTC.

In its sample, this clonotype was seen many times. J is TRBJ1-1 and V is TRBV2; D might be TRBD1 (6 bases). Germline V gene lookup returns CDR1 SNHLY and CDR2 FYNNEI. The CDR3 covers 12 residues. Between the trimmed V and J ends, which lost 6 bases and 8 bases, there was a span of 13 bases. The CDR3 coding sequence is TGTGCCAGCAGGGTTAACAGGGAAGAAGCTTTCTTT. This sequence encodes CASRVNREEAFF.

The CDR3 DNA sequence: TGTGCCAGCAGCCAAACCCGGACAGGCGGCTACACCTTC. Its protein is CASSQTRTGGYTF. The chain recombines TRBV3-1 with TRBJ1-2, with TRBD1 matching over 7 bases. Germline CDR1 reads LGHDT; CDR2 reads YNNKEL (reference sequence). The CDR3 is made up of 13 amino acids. With 2 bases clipped from V and 8 bases from J, the junction kept 5 bases outside the gene matches.

This clonotype appeared many times. This rearrangement joins TRBV5-1 to TRBJ1-1; no reliable D call. The V gene's germline CDR1 is SGHRS and CDR2 YFSETQ. The CDR3 spans 13 residues. Trimming cost V 5 bases and J 5 bases, with 13 bases left between them. CDR3 sequence (DNA): TGCGCCAGCAGTTTAGTCGAGGGAACTGAAGCTTTCTTT. Amino acid sequence: CASSLVEGTEAFF.

This clonotype has at least ten counts. A read error may account for a junction end that differs from germline. The chain links TRBV28 to TRBJ2-7, with TRBD1 identical over 10 bases. In germline, CDR1 is MDHEN, CDR2 SYDVKM. This CDR3 is built from 14 residues. The CDR3: CASSTGTGEYEQYF. CDR3 bases: TGCGCCTCCAGTACCGGGACAGGGGAGTACGAGCAGTACTTC.

V gene TRBV9 combines with J gene TRBJ2-2, with TRBD1 identical over 8 bases. The CDR3 spans 15 residues. The germline CDR1 and CDR2 sequences are SGDLS and YYNGEE. V was clipped by 3 bases and J by 4 bases; unmatched bases: 5. The CDR3 nucleotides read TGTGCCAGCAGCGCCGGACAGGGTATCACCGGGGAGCTGTTTTTT. Translating it yields CASSAGQGITGELFF.

This clonotype was observed at least ten times. The CDR3 sequence is CSVSQGFNIQYF. DNA of the CDR3: TGCAGCGTTAGCCAGGGGTTCAACATTCAGTACTTC. J is TRBJ2-4 and V is TRBV29-1; D is possibly TRBD1 (6 bases). This CDR3 spans 12 amino acids. Germline V gene lookup returns CDR1 SQVTM and CDR2 ANQGSEA. Trimming left V 5 bases short and J 7 bases short, with 12 bases between. Full variable domain (remainder filled in from reference TRBV29-1 and TRBJ2-4): SAVISQKPSRDICQRGTSLTIQCQVDSQVTMMFWYRQQPGQSLTLIATANQGSEATYESGFVIDKFPISRPNLTFSTLTVSNMSPEDSSIYLCSVSQGFNIQYFGAGTRLSVL.

This clonotype was recorded once. J is TRBJ2-4 and V is TRBV6-2 or TRBV6-3; a weak D match, TRBD1 (5 bases). There are 16 residues in the CDR3. In germline, CDR1 is MNHEY, CDR2 SVGEGT. V was trimmed by 0 bases and J by 0 bases, leaving 9 bases between them. The CDR3: CASSYSWTLAKNIQYF. In nucleotides, the CDR3 is TGTGCCAGCAGTTACTCTTGGACATTAGCCAAAAACATTCAGTACTTC.

This clonotype was counted at least ten times. V usage is TRBV12-3 or TRBV12-4 and J usage is TRBJ1-3; perhaps TRBD1 as D (5 bases). V shed 5 bases and J shed 11 bases, with 10 bases lying between them. This CDR3 is 11 amino acids long. The CDR3 coding sequence is TGTGCCAGCAGTCTCGGGACTGCCATATATTTT. This translates into CASSLGTAIYF.